In this sample, the clone carrying this TCR beta chain turned up once. The data derive from a study of technical replicates of blood from a handful of donors. Data came from immunoSEQ multiplex PCR; TCRdb stores just in-frame clones and leaves some out. The table records over 50,000 clones, around 87% of them present only once. Germline assignment: CDR1 MNHNY and CDR2 SVGAGI (reference sequence). V was pared by 8 bases and J by 3 bases, with 19 bases between. CDR3 size: 16 residues. Sequencing was performed on PBMCs. The TCR originated in a human donor in good health. Some clones in this sample may be carry-over from other donors' samples. The chain combines TRBV6-6 with TRBJ1-4, with D perhaps matching TRBD1 (6 bases). The CDR3 loop is CASENNGGAANEKLFF. The CDR3 DNA reads as TGTGCCAGCGAGAATAATGGGGGGGCGGCTAATGAAAAACTGTTTTTT.